These 32 T cell receptor beta chains were sequenced from one sample in a study of response to subunit inactivated influenza vaccine. TCRdb independently ran MiXCR on the RT-PCR reads; one entry per CDR3 protein. Of hundreds of thousands of distinct CDR3 sequences listed, 10% to 15% are singletons. Material: PBMCs from blood, obtained on the day of vaccination. All receptors come from a man aged 50 to 60 who received an inactivated influenza vaccine.

The chain has TRBV11-2 and TRBJ2-7, with D unresolved. CDR3 length: 15 amino acids. The V and J ends lost 3 bases and 2 bases respectively, with 14 bases between them. CDR1 and CDR2 from the germline V gene are SGHAT and FQNNGV. Written as DNA, the CDR3 is TGTGCCAGCAGCTTCCGATGGGCTGCGACCTACGAGCAGTACTTC. As protein: CASSFRWAATYEQYF.

This clonotype was picked up many times. The CDR3 nucleotides read TGTGCCAGCAGCTTGATTGCGGGGGGCACAGATACGCAGTATTTT. This translates into CASSLIAGGTDTQYF. The chain links TRBV5-8 to TRBJ2-3; 7 bases align to TRBD2. The CDR3 is 15 residues long. The V gene's germline CDR1 is SGHTS and CDR2 YDEGEE. Trimming removed 1 base from V and 1 base from J; junction bases left unmatched: 3.

This clonotype appeared a few times. This rearrangement joins TRBV5-5 to TRBJ2-7, with D perhaps TRBD1 (6 bases). V was pared by 0 bases and J by 0 bases, with 13 bases between. The CDR3 contains 16 residues. CDR1 and CDR2 (germline): SGHKS, YYEKEE (reference sequence). In DNA form, the CDR3 reads TGTGCCAGCAGCTTGGAAGGGGACACAGGCTCCTACGAGCAGTACTTC. It yields the protein CASSLEGDTGSYEQYF.

This clonotype has just a few counts. The chain carries TRBV7-8 and TRBJ2-1; TRBD1 might be the D (5 bases). The CDR3 loop spans 13 amino acids. CDR1 and CDR2 (germline): SGHVS, FQNEAQ. Trimming took 7 bases from V and 7 from J, leaving 14 bases between them. Here the CDR3 reads CASTRRTYNEQFF. The CDR3 region has the DNA TGTGCCAGCACCCGCCGGACATATAATGAGCAGTTCTTC.

This clonotype has ten or more counts. This chain joins TRBV28 and TRBJ2-5; 7 bases agree with TRBD2. Germline trimming cut 3 bases from V and 2 bases from J; bases unmatched to any gene: 6. The germline CDR1 and CDR2 sequences are MDHEN and SYDVKM. This CDR3 spans 15 amino acids. The CDR3 is CASSFLAVVQETQYF. For the CDR3, the DNA is TGTGCCAGCAGTTTCCTAGCGGTAGTACAAGAGACCCAGTACTTC.

A few counts support this clonotype. V is TRBV10-3 and J is TRBJ2-1, with a tentative D call TRBD2 (6 bases). The germline V gene encodes CDR1 ENHRY and CDR2 SYGVKD. Trimming shortened V by 10 bases and J by 8 bases, and 15 bases separated the two germline ends. The CDR3 spans 12 residues. The CDR3 DNA reads as TGTGCCACCGGGGGTGTAGGCGATGAGCAGTTCTTC. Translated, it gives CATGGVGDEQFF.

In its sample, this clonotype was seen many times. The rearrangement links TRBV7-2 to TRBJ1-5, with D unclear. The CDR3 has 16 residues. From germline, CDR1 is SGHTA and CDR2 FQGNSA. Trimming shortened V by 1 base and J by 0 bases, and 10 bases separated the two germline ends. The CDR3 reads CASSLGSGFSNQPQHF. DNA for the CDR3: TGTGCCAGCAGCTTAGGCTCCGGATTTAGCAATCAGCCCCAGCATTTT.

In its sample, this clonotype was seen a few times. The V gene is TRBV28, the J gene TRBJ1-2, with D tentatively TRBD1 (5 bases). The CDR3 has 14 residues. Germline assignment: CDR1 MDHEN and CDR2 SYDVKM. The V gene lost 1 base and the J gene lost 8 bases, with 14 bases spanning the gap. The CDR3 sequence: CASSLSPSGVGYTF. DNA of the CDR3: TGTGCCAGCAGTTTATCCCCCTCGGGGGTCGGCTACACCTTC.

The chain has TRBV5-4 and TRBJ2-7; D is undetermined. The germline CDR1 and CDR2 sequences are SGHNT and YYREEE (reference sequence). V gave up 0 bases and J gave up 9 bases, with 13 bases separating them. The CDR3 covers 13 residues. The CDR3 sequence is CASSLEEGLVQYF. The CDR3 DNA is TGTGCCAGCAGCTTGGAAGAAGGGTTGGTGCAGTACTTC.

This clonotype was counted a few times. The V call is TRBV7-9, the J call TRBJ2-7, with TRBD1 matching over 10 bases. The V and J ends lost 6 bases and 5 bases, in that order; junction bases with no gene match: 13. CDR1 is SEHNR and CDR2 is FQNEAQ in the germline V gene (reference sequence). The CDR3 has 16 residues. CDR3 nucleotide sequence: TGTGCCAGCAGTCGTACCCCGGGACAGGGGTTCAACGAGCAGTACTTC. Residues: CASSRTPGQGFNEQYF.

In its sample, this clonotype was seen a few times. The chain links TRBV15 to TRBJ1-4; 7 bases fit TRBD1. With 5 bases clipped from V and 12 bases from J, the junction kept 6 bases outside the gene matches. Germline values: CDR1 LNHNV, CDR2 YYDKDF (reference sequence). The CDR3 loop spans 12 amino acids. This CDR3 reads CATSLTGWELFF. CDR3 bases: TGTGCCACCAGCCTGACAGGGTGGGAACTGTTTTTT.

This clonotype appeared a few times. The chain is built from TRBV27 and TRBJ1-5; perhaps TRBD1 as D (5 bases). From germline, CDR1 is MNHEY and CDR2 SMNVEV (reference sequence). The CDR3 spans 13 residues. V was trimmed by 6 bases and J by 7 bases, leaving 13 bases between them. CDR3 nucleotide sequence: TGTGCCAGCAGAGACGGGGCACGGCAGCCCCAGCATTTT. This translates into CASRDGARQPQHF.

V usage is TRBV12-3 or TRBV12-4 and J usage is TRBJ2-1, with 11 bases fitting TRBD1. There are 17 residues in the CDR3. V was clipped by 7 bases and J by 4 bases; unmatched bases: 12. Here the CDR3 reads CASTPPGGTGGYNEQFF. The CDR3 DNA follows: TGTGCCAGCACTCCCCCCGGCGGGACAGGGGGATACAATGAGCAGTTCTTC.

The gene calls are TRBV5-5 and TRBJ1-6, with D unclear. The CDR3 consists of 15 residues. Per the germline V gene, CDR1 is SGHKS and CDR2 is YYEKEE (reference sequence). V lost 0 bases to trimming and J lost 9 bases, with 13 bases between them. DNA of the CDR3: TGTGCCAGCAGCTTGGGTCCCTCTAAGGGTTCACCCCTCCACTTT. Amino acid sequence: CASSLGPSKGSPLHF.

The chain carries TRBV30 and TRBJ1-2, with 7 positions matching TRBD1. V gave up 2 bases and J gave up 7 bases; unmatched junction bases: 4. CDR1 and CDR2 (germline): GTSNPN, SVGIG (reference sequence). This CDR3 region has 12 residues. CDR3 bases: TGTGCCTGGAGTCCGAGACAGGGTGGCTACACCTTC. Its translation: CAWSPRQGGYTF.

The rearrangement joins TRBV2 to TRBJ2-7, with 9 positions matching TRBD1. The germline V gene has CDR1 SNHLY and CDR2 FYNNEI. The V segment lost 8 bases and the J segment 2 bases; nucleotides outside the gene matches: 4. The CDR3 has 13 residues. DNA for the CDR3: TGTGCCAGCGGGGACAGGGTGCCCTACGAGCAGTACTTC. It specifies CASGDRVPYEQYF. Filled out from reference TRBV2 and TRBJ2-7, the complete variable domain reads EPEVTQTPSHQVTQMGQEVILRCVPISNHLYFYWYRQILGQKVEFLVSFYNNEISEKSEIFDDQFSVERPDGSNFTLKIRSTKLEDSAMYFCASGDRVPYEQYFGPGTRLTVT.

The V call is TRBV20-1, the J call TRBJ2-2, with 7 positions matching TRBD2. CDR3 size: 14 residues. Germline CDR1 and CDR2: DFQATT and SNEGSKA (reference sequence). The junction had 6 bases not matched to a gene; V was cut back by 3 bases and J by 5 bases. The CDR3: CSARGGGRTGELFF. CDR3 nucleotides: TGCAGTGCTAGGGGCGGGGGTCGAACCGGGGAGCTGTTTTTT.

The V call is TRBV28, the J call TRBJ2-5, with D tentatively TRBD2 (6 bases). The V gene lost 6 bases and the J gene lost 3 bases, with 14 bases spanning the gap. The CDR3 sequence is 14 residues long. The germline gives CDR1 MDHEN, CDR2 SYDVKM. CDR3 protein: CASSFAGRKETQYF. The CDR3 DNA reads TGTGCCAGCAGCTTTGCGGGGAGGAAAGAGACCCAGTACTTC.

This chain joins TRBV20-1 and TRBJ2-7, with 7 bases lining up with TRBD1. Per the germline V gene, CDR1 is DFQATT and CDR2 is SNEGSKA (reference sequence). This CDR3 comprises 13 residues. The V segment lost 5 bases and the J segment 5 bases; nucleotides outside the gene matches: 9. The CDR3 bases are TGCAGTGCTGCACCCGACAGGGAACACGAGCAGTACTTC. This translates into CSAAPDREHEQYF.

Ten or more counts support this clonotype. The chain joins TRBV5-6 to TRBJ1-1; 9 bases are shared with TRBD1. V shed 4 bases and J 4 bases; nucleotides not matched to a gene: 14. Germline V gives CDR1 SGHDT, CDR2 YYEEEE. The CDR3 has 17 residues. DNA of the CDR3: TGTGCCAGCAGCCTATTCGCAGGGACAGGGTGGACCACTGAAGCTTTCTTT. Encoded protein: CASSLFAGTGWTTEAFF.

The chain links TRBV20-1 to TRBJ2-3, with 13 bases matching TRBD2. The CDR3 runs 19 residues. The ends lost 0 bases at V and 4 bases at J; junction bases unmatched: 13. Looked up from germline, CDR1 is DFQATT and CDR2 is SNEGSKA (reference sequence). The CDR3 region is CSARDLLAGGRRRPDTQYF. CDR3 nucleotide sequence: TGCAGTGCTAGAGATTTACTAGCGGGAGGGCGGAGGCGCCCAGATACGCAGTATTTT.

The gene calls are TRBV20-1 and TRBJ1-1; 7 nucleotides agree with TRBD1. The V and J ends lost 3 bases and 1 base, in that order; junction bases with no gene match: 5. Germline V gives CDR1 DFQATT, CDR2 SNEGSKA (reference sequence). The CDR3 contains 14 residues. The CDR3 region has the DNA TGCAGTGCTAGGCCACAGGGGTGGAACACTGAAGCTTTCTTT. Translating gives CSARPQGWNTEAFF.

This clonotype has ten or more counts. The J gene is TRBJ2-5, the V gene TRBV28, with 9 positions matching TRBD1. The V gene's germline CDR1 is MDHEN and CDR2 SYDVKM. The V gene end was trimmed by 3 bases and the J gene end by 5 bases; junction bases not matched to a gene: 1. The CDR3 length is 13 residues. The CDR3: CASSFGTGETQYF. Here the CDR3 DNA reads TGTGCCAGCAGTTTCGGGACAGGGGAGACCCAGTACTTC.

This clonotype was recorded at least ten times. The chain has TRBV12-3 or TRBV12-4 and TRBJ2-2; 7 bases match TRBD2. V gave up 6 bases and J gave up 5 bases; unmatched junction bases: 12. This CDR3 contains 16 residues. The DNA for the CDR3 is TGTGCCAGCAGCCATGCCGCCGGGAGGTTTACCGGGGAGCTGTTTTTT. Translated: CASSHAAGRFTGELFF.

As concerns this clonotype: At one end, the junction sequence differs from germline, possibly due to a read error. The V call is TRBV5-1, the J call TRBJ2-1, with 9 bases lining up with TRBD2. Germline assignment: CDR1 SGHRS and CDR2 YFSETQ. The CDR3 covers 16 residues. CDR3 nucleotides: TGCGCCGGCAGCGGGGGGTCGATAAGCTCCTACAATGAGCAGTTCTTC. This sequence encodes CAGSGGSISSYNEQFF.

The sample holds a few counts of this clonotype. The V gene is TRBV30, the J gene TRBJ2-3; weak D call: TRBD2 (5 bases). Trimming shortened V by 5 bases and J by 2 bases, and 20 bases separated the two germline ends. The CDR3 has 16 residues. Per germline, CDR1 GTSNPN and CDR2 SVGIG (reference sequence). DNA for the CDR3: TGTGCCTGGGATGCCGGGAACCTACACCTCACAGATACGCAGTATTTT. This translates into CAWDAGNLHLTDTQYF.

V gene TRBV18 combines with J gene TRBJ2-5, with 8 bases lining up with TRBD2. The CDR3 extends over 13 amino acids. Germline-derived CDR1 and CDR2 are KGHSH and LQKENI. V trimming: 8 bases; J trimming: 6 bases; junction bases outside the gene matches: 8. CDR3 coding DNA: TGTGCCAGCACTGCGAGCGGGGGAAAGACCCAGTACTTC. It is translated as CASTASGGKTQYF.

This clonotype was seen a handful of times. The rearrangement joins TRBV7-9 to TRBJ2-1; 11 bases line up with TRBD2. Germline assignment: CDR1 SEHNR and CDR2 FQNEAQ (reference sequence). Trimming at V came to 2 bases and at J to 7 bases, leaving 1 base not matched to a gene. CDR3 length: 14 amino acids. CDR3 amino acids: CASSLTSGGNEQFF. CDR3 bases: TGTGCCAGCAGCTTAACTAGCGGGGGTAATGAGCAGTTCTTC. Filled out from reference TRBV7-9 and TRBJ2-1, the complete variable domain reads DTGVSQNPRHKITKRGQNVTFRCDPISEHNRLYWYRQTLGQGPEFLTYFQNEAQLEKSRLLSDRFSAERPKGSFSTLEIQRTEQGDSAMYLCASSLTSGGNEQFFGPGTRLTVL.

V is TRBV20-1 and J is TRBJ1-2; D uncertain. The germline V gene encodes CDR1 DFQATT and CDR2 SNEGSKA (reference sequence). Trimming pared 5 bases from V and 5 bases from J, leaving 6 bases between. The CDR3 spans 10 residues. This CDR3 is CSASRYGYTF. In nucleotides, the CDR3 is TGCAGTGCTTCTCGATATGGCTACACCTTC.

This clonotype was recorded at least ten times. The chain combines TRBV20-1 with TRBJ1-5; a weak D match, TRBD1 (6 bases). In germline, CDR1 is DFQATT, CDR2 SNEGSKA (reference sequence). V lost 6 bases and J lost 2, with 14 bases in between. This CDR3 spans 14 amino acids. CDR3 region: CSATTGSGNQPQHF. As DNA, the CDR3 is TGCAGTGCGACCACAGGGTCTGGCAATCAGCCCCAGCATTTT.

V gene TRBV10-2 combines with J gene TRBJ2-5, with D maybe TRBD2 (7 bases). Germline assignment: CDR1 WSHSY and CDR2 SAAADI. The V and J ends lost 0 bases and 1 base respectively, with 15 bases between them. CDR3 length: 17 residues. The DNA for the CDR3 is TGCGCCAGCAGTGAGTCGAATTACGCGGGGGCCCAAGAGACCCAGTACTTC. Translation: CASSESNYAGAQETQYF.

The rearrangement uses TRBV6-2 or TRBV6-3 and TRBJ2-1; D gene ambiguous. This CDR3 spans 17 amino acids. The V end lost 0 bases, the J end lost 6 bases, and 18 bases lay between the germline ends. Looked up from germline, CDR1 is MNHEY and CDR2 is SVGEGT. The CDR3 bases are TGTGCCAGCAGTTACTCCCGTTCTTTGGCGTCGGGCAATGAGCAGTTCTTC. This sequence encodes CASSYSRSLASGNEQFF.